These 28 T cell receptor beta chains share one sample of origin, sequenced in a study of CD8 T cells in Susac syndrome (dated by TCRdb to the late 2010s). The method behind the library was the immunoSEQ multiplex PCR assay. RNA was extracted using the RNeasy kit, and roughly 0.45 to 1 ug of the RNA was reverse transcribed with random hexamers. TCRdb's own reprocessing of the public reads used fastp at Q25 and MiXCR and kept productive beta chains. Merged by CDR3 protein, the rows form single entries marked with the most common genes and DNA. This sample lists about 140,000 distinct CDR3 sequences; roughly 94% were detected once. The biggest ten clones account for 0.14% of the sample. The sample taken for sequencing was CD4+ T cells from PBMCs. The receptors stem from a human donor with Susac syndrome.

V and J are TRBV5-5 and TRBJ1-1; D is possibly TRBD1 (6 bases). This CDR3 is 15 amino acids long. Per the germline V gene, CDR1 is SGHKS and CDR2 is YYEKEE (reference sequence). V lost 5 bases, J lost 5 bases, and 19 bases lay in between. Here the CDR3 reads CASRRTGLGDTEAFF. The CDR3 DNA sequence: TGTGCCAGCAGACGTACAGGGTTAGGAGATACTGAAGCTTTCTTT. Variable domain in full (rest from reference TRBV5-5 and TRBJ1-1): DAGVTQSPTHLIKTRGQQVTLRCSPISGHKSVSWYQQVLGQGPQFIFQYYEKEERGRGNFPDRFSARQFPNYSSELNVNALLLGDSALYLCASRRTGLGDTEAFFGQGTRLTVV.

The chain recombines TRBV30 with TRBJ1-3; D is undetermined. Trimming stripped 1 base from V and 8 bases from J, with 18 bases between. CDR3 length: 15 residues. Per germline, CDR1 GTSNPN and CDR2 SVGIG (reference sequence). CDR3 sequence: CAWSGTGQNIYTIYF. The CDR3 DNA sequence: TGTGCCTGGAGTGGGACGGGCCAGAACATTTACACCATATATTTT.

The genes are TRBV2 and TRBJ2-3, with D hard to call. The germline CDR1 and CDR2 sequences are SNHLY and FYNNEI. CDR3 size: 14 residues. Trimming pared 3 bases from V and 0 bases from J, leaving 7 bases between. The CDR3 bases are TGTGCCAGCAGTGATCGGCCGAGCACAGATACGCAGTATTTT. Residues: CASSDRPSTDTQYF.

The J gene is TRBJ1-2, the V gene TRBV13, with a weak D call TRBD1 (5 bases). The germline V gene encodes CDR1 PRHDT and CDR2 FYEKMQ (reference sequence). CDR3 length: 14 amino acids. The germline V and J ends were trimmed by 0 bases and 5 bases, with 10 bases remaining between them. The CDR3 reads CASSLGRDGYGYTF. For the CDR3, the DNA is TGTGCCAGCAGCTTAGGCAGGGACGGATATGGCTACACCTTC.

This chain uses TRBV20-1 with TRBJ2-5; the D gene is possibly TRBD2 (6 bases). Germline CDR1 is DFQATT and CDR2 is SNEGSKA (reference sequence). This CDR3 is 14 amino acids long. V was trimmed by 4 bases and J by 1 base, leaving 13 bases between them. The CDR3 is CSATPAGGQETQYF. The CDR3 bases are TGCAGTGCTACGCCCGCCGGGGGCCAAGAGACCCAGTACTTC.

V and J are TRBV28 and TRBJ2-1; TRBD2 matches 12 bases. Germline lookup yields CDR1 MDHEN and CDR2 SYDVKM. With 6 bases clipped from V and 7 bases from J, the junction kept 7 bases outside the gene matches. CDR3 size: 15 residues. The CDR3 DNA is TGTGCCAGCAGCCCTAGCGGGGGGGCAGTGAATGAGCAGTTCTTC. As protein: CASSPSGGAVNEQFF.

The chain uses TRBV29-1 and TRBJ1-6; no clear D gene. The germline V gene encodes CDR1 SQVTM and CDR2 ANQGSEA. Trimming stripped 8 bases from V and 7 bases from J, with 9 bases between. The CDR3 sequence is 11 residues long. CDR3 in amino acids: CSSSPNSPLHF. CDR3 sequence (DNA): TGCAGCTCCTCCCCAAATTCACCCCTCCACTTT.

The genes are TRBV14 and TRBJ1-1; D remains unclear. The V and J ends lost 0 bases and 7 bases respectively, with 15 bases between them. Germline CDR1 and CDR2: SGHDN and FVKESK. This CDR3 is 15 amino acids long. The CDR3 loop reads CASSQETLPSDEAFF. The DNA of the CDR3 is TGTGCCAGCAGCCAAGAGACCCTCCCCAGTGATGAAGCTTTCTTT. Variable domain in full (rest from reference TRBV14 and TRBJ1-1): EAGVTQFPSHSVIEKGQTVTLRCDPISGHDNLYWYRRVMGKEIKFLLHFVKESKQDESGMPNNRFLAERTGGTYSTLKVQPAELEDSGVYFCASSQETLPSDEAFFGQGTRLTVV.

The rearrangement joins TRBV20-1 to TRBJ2-7; maybe TRBD2 (6 bases). Trimming removed 3 bases at V and 2 bases at J, with 20 bases between. The germline V gene has CDR1 DFQATT and CDR2 SNEGSKA (reference sequence). The CDR3 totals 16 residues. CDR3 sequence (DNA): TGCAGTGCTAGCCCCTCGACGGGAGCCTTAACCTACGAGCAGTACTTC. Translating it yields CSASPSTGALTYEQYF.

The chain combines TRBV20-1 with TRBJ2-3; no firm D call. CDR3 size: 14 residues. V lost 3 bases and J lost 2, with 12 bases in between. CDR1 is DFQATT and CDR2 is SNEGSKA in the germline V gene (reference sequence). CDR3 region: CSASLYQDTDTQYF. The CDR3 nucleotides are TGCAGTGCTAGTCTTTACCAGGACACAGATACGCAGTATTTT.

V and J are TRBV20-1 and TRBJ1-5; D uncertain. The CDR3 length is 13 residues. Trimming left V 1 base short and J 5 bases short, with 9 bases between. Germline V CDR1 and CDR2: DFQATT, SNEGSKA (reference sequence). CDR3: CSARGRWDQPQHF. As DNA, the CDR3 is TGCAGTGCTAGAGGCAGATGGGATCAGCCCCAGCATTTT.

V gene TRBV30 combines with J gene TRBJ1-5; D gene uncertain. Per the germline V gene, CDR1 is GTSNPN and CDR2 is SVGIG (reference sequence). The V end was cut by 6 bases, the J end by 11 bases, with 17 bases between. This CDR3 is built from 12 residues. The CDR3 coding sequence is TGTGCCTGTAGGGTGAGCGGGAGTTCCCAGCATTTT. Its protein is CACRVSGSSQHF.

V is TRBV29-1 and J is TRBJ2-1; D may be TRBD1 (5 bases). V lost 6 bases and J 9 bases, leaving 12 bases between the germline ends. The CDR3 extends over 11 amino acids. Germline CDR1 SQVTM, CDR2 ANQGSEA. The CDR3: CSVRRGLEQFF. DNA of the CDR3: TGCAGCGTCCGTAGGGGCCTTGAGCAGTTCTTC.

The CDR3 DNA follows: TGTGCCAGCAGTGATCATGGGGGAAACGGCTACACCTTC. Translating it yields CASSDHGGNGYTF. The chain combines TRBV12-3 or TRBV12-4 with TRBJ1-2; the D gene is possibly TRBD1 (5 bases). The V gene lost 5 bases and the J gene lost 8 bases, with 15 bases spanning the gap. The CDR3 is 13 residues long.

CDR3 nucleotides: TGTGCCAGCAGTCCACTTTCAGGGAGGGGTCAGCCCCAGCATTTT. It yields the protein CASSPLSGRGQPQHF. The rearrangement links TRBV28 to TRBJ1-5, with TRBD1 as a possible D gene (5 bases). V was shortened by 5 bases and J by 6 bases, with 17 bases between the two germline ends. This CDR3 region has 15 residues. The germline CDR1 and CDR2 sequences are MDHEN and SYDVKM.

In the case of this clonotype: An end of the junction differs from the germline gene, which may be a read error. The CDR3 sequence: CASSQEARARRPSDF. Here the CDR3 DNA reads TGTGCCAGCAGCCAAGAAGCAAGGGCCCGGAGACCCTCAGACTTC. The rearrangement joins TRBV3-1 to TRBJ2-7; D not certain. This CDR3 is 15 amino acids long. CDR1 LGHDT and CDR2 YNNKEL come from the germline V gene (reference sequence).

The chain carries TRBV29-1 and TRBJ2-5; D is unclear. The CDR3 is made up of 13 amino acids. V gave up 1 base and J gave up 7 bases, with 13 bases separating them. From germline, CDR1 is SQVTM and CDR2 ANQGSEA. CDR3 nucleotides: TGCAGCGTTGAAGTTCATCTCTTGGGGACCCAGTACTTC. As protein: CSVEVHLLGTQYF.

The chain joins TRBV28 to TRBJ2-6; D may be TRBD1 (5 bases). Trimming shortened V by 4 bases and J by 0 bases, and 7 bases separated the two germline ends. CDR1 and CDR2 (germline): MDHEN, SYDVKM. The CDR3 extends over 15 amino acids. The CDR3 DNA sequence: TGTGCCAGCAGTTCCCAGGGCTCTGGGGCCAACGTCCTGACTTTC. Amino acids: CASSSQGSGANVLTF.

This clonotype has a single count. V gene TRBV13 combines with J gene TRBJ2-5; TRBD2 matches at 8 bases. With V trimmed by 5 bases and J by 1 base, 3 bases remained unmatched. The CDR3 covers 14 residues. Germline V CDR1 and CDR2: PRHDT, FYEKMQ (reference sequence). CDR3 sequence (DNA): TGTGCCAGCAGCAGACTAGCGACCCAAGAGACCCAGTACTTC. Encoded protein: CASSRLATQETQYF.

The rearrangement links TRBV28 to TRBJ1-6; 7 bases map to TRBD1. The V gene's germline CDR1 is MDHEN and CDR2 SYDVKM. The CDR3 totals 15 residues. The V segment lost 5 bases and the J segment 10 bases; nucleotides outside the gene matches: 11. CDR3 in amino acids: CASSTHDRDGSPLHF. For the CDR3, the DNA is TGTGCCAGCAGTACGCACGACAGGGATGGCTCACCCCTCCACTTT.

V usage is TRBV7-9 and J usage is TRBJ2-2; D may be TRBD1 (6 bases). From germline, CDR1 is SEHNR and CDR2 FQNEAQ (reference sequence). V gave up 5 bases and J gave up 2 bases, with 9 bases separating them. The CDR3 is 14 amino acids. The DNA of the CDR3 is TGTGCCAGCAGCAAGACAGGAAACACCGGGGAGCTGTTTTTT. It translates to CASSKTGNTGELFF.

This clonotype was picked up one time. This chain uses TRBV2 with TRBJ2-7; TRBD1 matches 7 bases. CDR1 is SNHLY, CDR2 FYNNEI, per germline. This CDR3 contains 14 residues. The V and J ends lost 5 bases and 2 bases, in that order; junction bases with no gene match: 6. This chain's CDR3 is CASSQQGSPYEQYF. The DNA of the CDR3 is TGTGCCAGCAGTCAACAGGGGTCTCCCTACGAGCAGTACTTC.

The chain links TRBV11-2 to TRBJ2-1, with D possibly TRBD2 on 5 matching bases. V lost 5 bases, J lost 2 bases, and 10 bases lay in between. CDR3 length equals 14 residues. Per germline, CDR1 SGHAT and CDR2 FQNNGV. CDR3 DNA sequence: TGTGCCAGCAGCCCTAGCTCTACCTACAATGAGCAGTTCTTC. It is translated as CASSPSSTYNEQFF.

The chain links TRBV5-1 to TRBJ2-1; no reliable D call. CDR1 and CDR2 from the germline V gene are SGHRS and YFSETQ. V was clipped by 4 bases and J by 9 bases, with 14 bases between them. CDR3 length: 13 residues. CDR3: CASSPADRGEQFF. In DNA, the CDR3 is TGCGCCAGCAGCCCGGCGGATCGTGGTGAGCAGTTCTTC.

The chain employs TRBV28 and TRBJ2-7; 8 bases fit TRBD1. The germline CDR1 and CDR2 sequences are MDHEN and SYDVKM. The CDR3 covers 15 residues. Trimming took 0 bases from V and 3 from J; bases not matched to a gene: 4. The CDR3 DNA is TGTGCCAGCAGTTTATGGGCAGGGGGCGTCTACGAGCAGTACTTC. Residues: CASSLWAGGVYEQYF.

The chain is built from TRBV20-1 and TRBJ1-5; tentative D call: TRBD1 (6 bases). V was clipped by 3 bases and J by 11 bases, with 17 bases between them. Per germline, CDR1 DFQATT and CDR2 SNEGSKA (reference sequence). The CDR3 length is 13 residues. The CDR3 nucleotides are TGCAGTGCTAGCGGGGGGGGGCGGCAGGCCCAGCATTTT. Amino acids: CSASGGGRQAQHF.

This clonotype was counted a single time. The gene calls are TRBV5-1 and TRBJ2-7; possibly TRBD2 for D (7 bases). This CDR3 has 15 residues. Looked up from germline, CDR1 is SGHRS and CDR2 is YFSETQ. V lost 5 bases and J 2 bases, leaving 17 bases between the germline ends. Here the CDR3 reads CASSPGGGSTYEQYF. CDR3 nucleotides: TGCGCCAGCAGTCCGGGGGGCGGGAGTACCTACGAGCAGTACTTC.

This clonotype was counted a few times. J is TRBJ1-2 and V is TRBV11-1, with D uncertain. V shed 1 base and J shed 6 bases, with 9 bases lying between them. This CDR3 is 13 amino acids long. Germline V lookup: CDR1 SGHAT, CDR2 FQDESV (reference sequence). CDR3 region: CASSLGVANGYTF. CDR3 nucleotides: TGTGCCAGCAGCTTAGGGGTTGCGAATGGCTACACCTTC.